The clone carrying this TCR beta chain was seen once. What it binds is not known. The data stem from a study of T cell responses to AZD1222 COVID-19 vaccine. The V gene's germline CDR1 is KGHSH and CDR2 LQKENI. V lost 2 bases and J 2 bases, leaving 9 bases between the germline ends. The CDR3 length is 14 residues. The data were produced by immunoSEQ multiplex PCR, yet TCRdb's version contains in-frame clones alone and is incomplete. The sample includes some 180,000 clones, around 92% of them seen just once. Study-wide findings and caveats: Only six or seven AZD1222 recipients tested seropositive at baseline.

This clonotype originated in an adult in good health. This chain connects TRBV18 to TRBJ1-2; a weak D match, TRBD1 (6 bases). The sample in question was peripheral blood, obtained on day 0 of AZD1222 vaccination. CDR3 sequence: CASSPRTGNYGYTF. In DNA, the CDR3 is TGTGCCAGCTCACCAAGAACAGGGAACTATGGCTACACCTTC.